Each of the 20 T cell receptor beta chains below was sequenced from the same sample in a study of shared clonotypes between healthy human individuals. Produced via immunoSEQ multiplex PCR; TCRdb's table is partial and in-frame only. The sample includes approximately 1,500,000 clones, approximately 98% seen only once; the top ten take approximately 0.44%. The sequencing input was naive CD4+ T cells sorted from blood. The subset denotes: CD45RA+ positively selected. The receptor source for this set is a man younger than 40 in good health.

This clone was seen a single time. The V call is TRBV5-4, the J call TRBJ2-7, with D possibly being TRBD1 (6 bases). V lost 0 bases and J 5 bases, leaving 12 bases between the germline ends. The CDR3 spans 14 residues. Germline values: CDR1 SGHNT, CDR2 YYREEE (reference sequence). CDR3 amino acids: CASSLEQGPHEQYF. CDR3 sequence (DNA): TGTGCCAGCAGCTTGGAACAGGGCCCCCACGAGCAGTACTTC.

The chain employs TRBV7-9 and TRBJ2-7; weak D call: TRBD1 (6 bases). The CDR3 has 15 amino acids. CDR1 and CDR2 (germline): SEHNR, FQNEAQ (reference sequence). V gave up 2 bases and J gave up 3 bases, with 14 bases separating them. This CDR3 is CASSLRTASIYEQYF. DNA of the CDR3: TGTGCCAGCAGCTTAAGGACAGCATCCATCTACGAGCAGTACTTC.

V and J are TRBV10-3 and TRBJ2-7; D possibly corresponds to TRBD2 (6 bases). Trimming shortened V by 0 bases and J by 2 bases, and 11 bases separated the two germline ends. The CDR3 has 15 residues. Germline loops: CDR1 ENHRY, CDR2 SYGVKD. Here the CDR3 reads CAISESIRGTYEQYF. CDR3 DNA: TGTGCCATCAGTGAGTCGATACGGGGGACCTACGAGCAGTACTTC.

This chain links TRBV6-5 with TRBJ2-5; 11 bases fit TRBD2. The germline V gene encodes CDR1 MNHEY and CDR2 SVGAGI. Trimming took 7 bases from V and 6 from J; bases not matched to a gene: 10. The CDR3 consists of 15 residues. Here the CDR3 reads CASNPRGLADKTQYF. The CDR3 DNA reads TGTGCCAGCAACCCACGGGGACTAGCGGATAAGACCCAGTACTTC.

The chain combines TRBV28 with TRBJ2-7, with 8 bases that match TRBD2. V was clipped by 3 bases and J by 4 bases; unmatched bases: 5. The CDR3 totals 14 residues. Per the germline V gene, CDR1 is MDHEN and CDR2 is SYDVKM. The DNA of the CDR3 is TGTGCCAGCAGTTTCCTTAGCGGGAAATACGAGCAGTACTTC. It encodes CASSFLSGKYEQYF. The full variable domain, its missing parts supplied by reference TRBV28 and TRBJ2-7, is DVKVTQSSRYLVKRTGEKVFLECVQDMDHENMFWYRQDPGLGLRLIYFSYDVKMKEKGDIPEGYSVSREKKERFSLILESASTNQTSMYLCASSFLSGKYEQYFGPGTRLTVT.

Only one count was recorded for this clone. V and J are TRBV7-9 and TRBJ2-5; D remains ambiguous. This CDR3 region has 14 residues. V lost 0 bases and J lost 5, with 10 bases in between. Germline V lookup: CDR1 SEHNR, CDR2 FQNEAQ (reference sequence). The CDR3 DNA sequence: TGTGCCAGCAGCTTAGCCGTAAGGGCTGAGACCCAGTACTTC. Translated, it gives CASSLAVRAETQYF.

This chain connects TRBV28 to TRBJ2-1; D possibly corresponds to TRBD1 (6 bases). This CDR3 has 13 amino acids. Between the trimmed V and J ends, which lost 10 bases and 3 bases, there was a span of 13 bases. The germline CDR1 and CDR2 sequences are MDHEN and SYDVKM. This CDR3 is CATRGSGYNEQFF. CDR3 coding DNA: TGTGCCACAAGGGGGTCCGGCTACAATGAGCAGTTCTTC.

DNA of the CDR3: TGCGCCAGCAGCTTGAAGGGCAGAACAGACTACGAGCAGTACTTC. Protein sequence: CASSLKGRTDYEQYF. The rearrangement uses TRBV5-1 and TRBJ2-7; D is uncertain. Between the trimmed V and J ends, which lost 1 base and 3 bases, there was a span of 14 bases. This CDR3 has 15 residues. Per germline, CDR1 SGHRS and CDR2 YFSETQ.

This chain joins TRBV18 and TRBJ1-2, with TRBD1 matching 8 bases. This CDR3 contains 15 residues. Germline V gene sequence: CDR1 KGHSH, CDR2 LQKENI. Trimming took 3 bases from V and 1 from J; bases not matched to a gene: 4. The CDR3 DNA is TGTGCCAGCTCACCGAGGACAGGGAGTAACTATGGCTACACCTTC. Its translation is CASSPRTGSNYGYTF.

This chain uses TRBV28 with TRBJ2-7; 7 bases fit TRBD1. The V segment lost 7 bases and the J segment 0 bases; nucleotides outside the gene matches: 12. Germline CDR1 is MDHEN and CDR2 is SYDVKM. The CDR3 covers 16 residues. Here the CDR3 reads CASISPGQTASYEQYF. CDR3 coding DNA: TGTGCCAGCATCTCCCCGGGACAGACGGCCTCCTACGAGCAGTACTTC. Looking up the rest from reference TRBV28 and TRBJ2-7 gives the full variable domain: DVKVTQSSRYLVKRTGEKVFLECVQDMDHENMFWYRQDPGLGLRLIYFSYDVKMKEKGDIPEGYSVSREKKERFSLILESASTNQTSMYLCASISPGQTASYEQYFGPGTRLTVT.

CDR3 nucleotides: TGCAGCGTAGTGGACAGTAGAGCCGGGGAGCTGTTTTTT. It specifies CSVVDSRAGELFF. The gene calls are TRBV29-1 and TRBJ2-2; D may be TRBD1 (6 bases). Trimming shortened V by 6 bases and J by 6 bases, and 14 bases separated the two germline ends. CDR3 length equals 13 residues. CDR1 is SQVTM, CDR2 ANQGSEA, per germline.

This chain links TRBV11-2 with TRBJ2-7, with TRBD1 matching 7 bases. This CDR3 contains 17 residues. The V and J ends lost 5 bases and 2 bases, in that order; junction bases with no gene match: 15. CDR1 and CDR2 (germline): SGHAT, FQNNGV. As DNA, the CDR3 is TGTGCCAGCAGCGGTAGAGGGGGCGCTTCCTTGGCCTACGAGCAGTACTTC. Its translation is CASSGRGGASLAYEQYF.

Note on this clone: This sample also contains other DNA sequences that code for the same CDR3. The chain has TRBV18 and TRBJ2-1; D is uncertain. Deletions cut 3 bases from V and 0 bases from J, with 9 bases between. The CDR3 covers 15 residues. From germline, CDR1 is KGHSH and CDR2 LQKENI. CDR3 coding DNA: TGTGCCAGCTCACCGGGAACTGGCTCCTACAATGAGCAGTTCTTC. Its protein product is CASSPGTGSYNEQFF. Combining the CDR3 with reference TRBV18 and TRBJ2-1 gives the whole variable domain NAGVMQNPRHLVRRRGQEARLRCSPMKGHSHVYWYRQLPEEGLKFMVYLQKENIIDESGMPKERFSAEFPKEGPSILRIQQVVRGDSAAYFCASSPGTGSYNEQFFGPGTRLTVL.

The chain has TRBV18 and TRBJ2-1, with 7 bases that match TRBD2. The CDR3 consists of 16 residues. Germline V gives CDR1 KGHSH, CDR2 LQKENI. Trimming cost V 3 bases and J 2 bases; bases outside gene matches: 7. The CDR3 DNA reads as TGTGCCAGCTCACCGGGAGGGAGGGCCGCCTACAATGAGCAGTTCTTC. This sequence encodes CASSPGGRAAYNEQFF.

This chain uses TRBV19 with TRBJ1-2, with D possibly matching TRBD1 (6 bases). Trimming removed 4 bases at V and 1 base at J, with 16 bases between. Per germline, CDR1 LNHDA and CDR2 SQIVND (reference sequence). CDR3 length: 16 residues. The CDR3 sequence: CASSTTGSGSNYGYTF. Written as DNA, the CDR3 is TGTGCCAGTAGTACGACAGGCTCGGGGAGTAACTATGGCTACACCTTC.

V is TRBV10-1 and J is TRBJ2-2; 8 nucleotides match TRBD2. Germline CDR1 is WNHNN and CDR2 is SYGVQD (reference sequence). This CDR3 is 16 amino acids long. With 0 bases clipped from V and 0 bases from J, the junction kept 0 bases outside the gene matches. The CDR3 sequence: CASSESSGTNTGELFF. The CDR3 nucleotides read TGCGCCAGCAGTGAGTCTAGCGGGACGAACACCGGGGAGCTGTTTTTT.

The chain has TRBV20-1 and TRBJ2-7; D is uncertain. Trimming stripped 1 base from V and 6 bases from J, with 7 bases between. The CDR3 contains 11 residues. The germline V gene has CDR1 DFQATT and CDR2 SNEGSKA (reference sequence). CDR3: CSARVLTEQYF. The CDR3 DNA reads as TGCAGTGCTAGAGTGCTCACCGAGCAGTACTTC.

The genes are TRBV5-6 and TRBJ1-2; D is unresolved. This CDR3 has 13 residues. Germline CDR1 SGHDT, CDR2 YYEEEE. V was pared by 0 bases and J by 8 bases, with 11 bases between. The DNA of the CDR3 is TGTGCCAGCAGCTTGGCAGGACCTCGCGGCTACACCTTC. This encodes CASSLAGPRGYTF.

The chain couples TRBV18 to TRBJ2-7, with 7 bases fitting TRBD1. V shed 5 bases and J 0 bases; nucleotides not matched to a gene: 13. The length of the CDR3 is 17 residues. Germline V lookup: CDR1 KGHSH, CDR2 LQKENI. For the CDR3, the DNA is TGTGCCAGCTCAGCCCTCCCGGGACAGCCGAGCTCCTACGAGCAGTACTTC. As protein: CASSALPGQPSSYEQYF.

CDR3 residues: CAISEDTGDTGELFF. Written as DNA, the CDR3 is TGTGCCATCAGTGAGGACACAGGGGACACCGGGGAGCTGTTTTTT. This sequence joins TRBV10-3 and TRBJ2-2; 7 bases line up with TRBD1. V lost 2 bases to trimming and J lost 3 bases; unmatched junction nucleotides: 3. The CDR3 totals 15 residues. Germline V gives CDR1 ENHRY, CDR2 SYGVKD.